Shown below are 20 T cell receptor beta chains from a single sample sequenced in a study of human T cells and chemical hapten exposure (dated by TCRdb to about 2021). To prepare the library, RACE was applied. TCRdb names NextSeq 500 as the instrument used. TCRdb passed the public sequencing reads through fastp at Q25 and MiXCR, retaining productive beta sequences. Rows with one shared CDR3 protein collapse into an entry with the most common genes and DNA. The sample table holds approximately 320,000 distinct CDR3 sequences, of which around 5% were seen once. Jointly, the top ten make up under 9.5% of the sample. The sample's time point, from its label and the paper: pre-sensitization, week 0. The sample's treatment or condition label, decoded: therapeutic diphenylcyclopropenone sensitization with weekly scalp DPC. The source material was whole blood, sampled in connection with sensitization to the hapten diphenylcyclopropenone (DPC). Source of these receptors: a woman aged 18-29 years with alopecia areata. Some clones in this sample may be carry-over from other donors' samples.

This clonotype has ten or more counts. The V gene is TRBV14, the J gene TRBJ2-7; D unresolved. Germline values: CDR1 SGHDN, CDR2 FVKESK. V lost 5 bases and J 7 bases, leaving 9 bases between the germline ends. The CDR3 totals 11 residues. CDR3 in amino acids: CASSKTVEQYF. The CDR3 DNA follows: TGTGCCAGCAGCAAGACTGTTGAGCAGTACTTC.

The gene calls are TRBV20-1 and TRBJ2-7, with 16 bases that match TRBD2. From germline, CDR1 is DFQATT and CDR2 SNEGSKA (reference sequence). V trimming: 1 base; J trimming: 5 bases; junction bases outside the gene matches: 5. CDR3 length: 16 amino acids. The DNA for the CDR3 is TGCAGTGCTAGAGTGGGACTAGCGGGGGGGGTCGACGAGCAGTACTTC. Protein: CSARVGLAGGVDEQYF.

The rearrangement joins TRBV6-5 to TRBJ1-2; D is unresolved. This CDR3 is 13 amino acids long. The germline CDR1 and CDR2 sequences are MNHEY and SVGAGI. Trimming took 6 bases from V and 0 from J, leaving 8 bases between them. The CDR3 region has the DNA TGTGCCAGCAGCCGAAGTGCTAACTATGGCTACACCTTC. Amino acids: CASSRSANYGYTF.

This clonotype was found many times. The CDR3 is CASSISGTTDTQYF. The CDR3 nucleotides are TGTGCCAGCAGCATATCCGGGACTACAGATACGCAGTATTTT. J is TRBJ2-3 and V is TRBV7-8, with D possibly matching TRBD2 (6 bases). The CDR3 totals 14 residues. V lost 5 bases and J lost 3, with 12 bases in between. Germline V gives CDR1 SGHVS, CDR2 FQNEAQ.

This clonotype was seen repeatedly, ten times or more. The chain joins TRBV12-3 or TRBV12-4 to TRBJ1-1; D might be TRBD1 (5 bases). CDR3 length: 14 amino acids. V lost 3 bases to trimming and J lost 4 bases, with 12 bases between them. The CDR3 bases are TGTGCCAGCAGTTTCCAGGGATTCGGCACTGAAGCTTTCTTT. Amino acid sequence: CASSFQGFGTEAFF.

This clonotype has ten or more counts. The CDR3 coding sequence is TGTGCCAGCAGTGCAGGGGGCCTGACAGGGACCCAGTACTTC. Its protein is CASSAGGLTGTQYF. This chain uses TRBV7-2 with TRBJ2-5; 8 nucleotides align to TRBD1. Germline CDR1 reads SGHTA; CDR2 reads FQGNSA. V dropped 6 bases and J dropped 7; count of bases not matched to a gene: 10. CDR3 length: 14 residues.

This clonotype was observed many times. The rearrangement uses TRBV19 and TRBJ2-3; 10 nucleotides match TRBD2. Germline assignment: CDR1 LNHDA and CDR2 SQIVND (reference sequence). The ends lost 3 bases at V and 6 bases at J; junction bases unmatched: 9. CDR3 length equals 16 residues. The CDR3 DNA sequence: TGTGCCAGTAGTATCGACAGCGGGGGGGCCTATGATACGCAGTATTTT. It translates to CASSIDSGGAYDTQYF.

There are a few counts of this clonotype. The chain couples TRBV6-6 to TRBJ1-5; tentative D call: TRBD1 (5 bases). The V end was cut by 2 bases, the J end by 8 bases, with 13 bases between. Germline-derived CDR1 and CDR2 are MNHNY and SVGAGI (reference sequence). The CDR3 is made up of 14 amino acids. This chain's CDR3 is CASSYDGGWEPQHF. Here the CDR3 DNA reads TGTGCCAGCAGTTACGACGGGGGTTGGGAGCCCCAGCATTTT.

This clonotype occurred many times. J is TRBJ2-2 and V is TRBV5-1; no reliable D call. V was clipped by 4 bases and J by 6 bases, with 19 bases between them. The CDR3 runs to 16 residues. The V gene's germline CDR1 is SGHRS and CDR2 YFSETQ. The CDR3 DNA is TGCGCCAGCAGCCTCTCTGGCCCCTCTGTCCCCGGGGAGCTGTTTTTT. Translation: CASSLSGPSVPGELFF.

This clonotype appeared a few times. V usage is TRBV12-3 or TRBV12-4 and J usage is TRBJ1-1; 7 bases are shared with TRBD1. The CDR3 is made up of 14 amino acids. Trimming at V came to 7 bases and at J to 11 bases, leaving 16 bases not matched to a gene. CDR3 in amino acids: CASKPLTGSGEAFF. Here the CDR3 DNA reads TGTGCCAGCAAACCGCTGACAGGGAGCGGGGAGGCTTTCTTT.

This clonotype appeared a few times. V usage is TRBV6-2 or TRBV6-3 and J usage is TRBJ2-2; a weak D match, TRBD2 (7 bases). V was pared by 5 bases and J by 4 bases, with 14 bases between. Per germline, CDR1 MNHEY and CDR2 SVGEGT. The CDR3 extends over 15 amino acids. This CDR3 reads CASSDGGPPTGELFF. The DNA for the CDR3 is TGTGCCAGCAGTGACGGGGGGCCGCCCACCGGGGAGCTGTTTTTT.

This clonotype occurred many times. The chain couples TRBV7-2 to TRBJ1-1; no firm D call. CDR1 and CDR2 from the germline V gene are SGHTA and FQGNSA. There are 14 residues in the CDR3. The germline V and J ends were trimmed by 1 base and 10 bases, with 16 bases remaining between them. Here the CDR3 reads CASSLGGDGISAFF. The CDR3 DNA reads TGTGCCAGCAGCTTAGGAGGTGATGGGATATCAGCTTTCTTT.

This clonotype has only a few counts. CDR3 nucleotide sequence: TGTGCCAGCAGCCCCCCCGGTCCCGACTCCTACGAGCAGTACTTC. This gives the protein CASSPPGPDSYEQYF. V and J are TRBV11-3 and TRBJ2-7; D remains unclear. The CDR3 is 15 residues long. Trimming stripped 5 bases from V and 0 bases from J, with 14 bases between. Looked up from germline, CDR1 is SGHNT and CDR2 is YENEEA.

The gene calls are TRBV28 and TRBJ1-1; TRBD1 agrees at 10 bases. CDR1 and CDR2 from the germline V gene are MDHEN and SYDVKM. The J segment lost 6 bases and the V segment lost 10 bases, leaving 8 bases of the junction unmatched. The CDR3 runs to 13 residues. The CDR3 sequence is CAIERQGAPEAFF. The CDR3 nucleotides are TGTGCCATCGAGAGACAGGGGGCGCCTGAAGCTTTCTTT.

Turning to this clonotype: Since a much larger clone is just one base distant, this may be a read error. This chain joins TRBV25-1 and TRBJ1-2; TRBD1 agrees at 8 bases. V trimming: 6 bases; J trimming: 4 bases; junction bases outside the gene matches: 4. CDR1 MGHDK and CDR2 SYGVNS come from the germline V gene. The CDR3 spans 13 residues. CDR3 sequence: CASSTTGGYGYTF. CDR3 DNA: TGTGCCAGCAGCACTACAGGGGGCTATGGCTACACCTTC.

The chain combines TRBV6-1 with TRBJ1-2; D remains unclear. In germline, CDR1 is MNHNS, CDR2 SASEGT. CDR3 length: 18 residues. V dropped 6 bases and J dropped 2 bases, with 25 bases sitting between them. This CDR3 is CASRPGRNRPRKNYGYTF. CDR3 DNA sequence: TGTGCCAGCAGACCCGGACGGAATAGGCCCCGCAAAAACTATGGCTACACCTTC.

Many counts were recorded for this clonotype. The rearrangement links TRBV4-1 to TRBJ2-3; 7 bases agree with TRBD1. Germline CDR1 is MGHRA and CDR2 is YSYEKL. The CDR3 sequence is 15 residues long. V trimming: 4 bases; J trimming: 5 bases; junction bases outside the gene matches: 9. The CDR3 DNA sequence: TGCGCCAGCAGCCCAGAGGGACAGCCTCGAGATACGCAGTATTTT. It encodes CASSPEGQPRDTQYF.

This clonotype has only a few counts. The J gene is TRBJ2-1, the V gene TRBV6-2 or TRBV6-3; weak D call: TRBD1 (8 bases). There are 14 residues in the CDR3. Trimming stripped 6 bases from V and 6 bases from J, with 15 bases between. Germline V CDR1 and CDR2: MNHEY, SVGEGT. DNA of the CDR3: TGTGCCAGCAGCCAGGACAGGGAGGGCAATGAGCAGTTCTTC. Translated: CASSQDREGNEQFF.

V is TRBV6-1 and J is TRBJ1-2, with D tentatively TRBD1 (6 bases). This CDR3 contains 14 residues. Germline values: CDR1 MNHNS, CDR2 SASEGT. V lost 2 bases to trimming and J lost 8 bases, with 15 bases between them. This CDR3 is CASSESSGGRGYTF. Written as DNA, the CDR3 is TGTGCCAGCAGTGAATCTAGTGGGGGGCGAGGCTACACCTTC.

This clonotype came up a few times. This chain links TRBV5-1 with TRBJ2-3, with a possible D match to TRBD2 (5 bases). The CDR3 consists of 14 residues. Trimming shortened V by 7 bases and J by 2 bases, and 14 bases separated the two germline ends. Germline V gene data show CDR1 as SGHRS and CDR2 as YFSETQ. The CDR3 spells CASRQRSFTDTQYF. The CDR3 bases are TGCGCCAGCCGTCAGCGGTCCTTCACAGATACGCAGTATTTT.